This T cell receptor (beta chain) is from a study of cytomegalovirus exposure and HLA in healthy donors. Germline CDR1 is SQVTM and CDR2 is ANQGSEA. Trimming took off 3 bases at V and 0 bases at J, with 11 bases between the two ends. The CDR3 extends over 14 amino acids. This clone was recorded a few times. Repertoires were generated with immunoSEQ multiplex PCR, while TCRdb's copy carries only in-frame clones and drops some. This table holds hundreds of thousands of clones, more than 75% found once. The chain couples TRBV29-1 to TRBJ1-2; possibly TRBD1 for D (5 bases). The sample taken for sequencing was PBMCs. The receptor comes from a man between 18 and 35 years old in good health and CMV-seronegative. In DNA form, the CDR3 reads TGCAGCGTTGAGTGGGGGGGAACTAACTATGGCTACACCTTC. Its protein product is CSVEWGGTNYGYTF.